One sample yielded the 6 T cell receptor beta chains listed below, sequenced in a study of blood T cell repertoires in COVID-19. Sequencing was performed with immunoSEQ multiplex PCR; in TCRdb, only in-frame clones are kept and a portion is missing. The sample has tens of thousands of clones, roughly 86% seen once. Sequenced input: peripheral blood. All receptors derive from a woman older than 75 with acute or convalescent COVID-19.

The DNA of the CDR3 is TGTGCCAGCACTATGCGGGCCTTCGCGGGGGAGCAGTACTTC. As protein: CASTMRAFAGEQYF. V usage is TRBV28 and J usage is TRBJ2-7, with a tentative D call TRBD2 (6 bases). From germline, CDR1 is MDHEN and CDR2 SYDVKM. The CDR3 length is 14 residues. Between the trimmed V and J ends, which lost 7 bases and 7 bases, there was a span of 20 bases.

This chain joins TRBV27 and TRBJ1-2; TRBD1 is a possible D gene (6 bases). Germline V gene sequence: CDR1 MNHEY, CDR2 SMNVEV (reference sequence). The CDR3 covers 13 residues. V lost 8 bases, J lost 4 bases, and 14 bases lay in between. The DNA of the CDR3 is TGTGCCAGCGGGAAAAGGGGGGGCTATGGCTACACCTTC. Protein product: CASGKRGGYGYTF.

The sample holds one count of this clone. The chain has TRBV10-3 and TRBJ2-1; 12 bases are shared with TRBD2. Germline-derived CDR1 and CDR2 are ENHRY and SYGVKD. The CDR3 is made up of 13 amino acids. J lost 7 bases, V lost 6 bases, and 1 base had no gene match. CDR3 region: CAIRTSGGNEQFF. CDR3 sequence (DNA): TGTGCCATCAGGACTAGCGGGGGAAATGAGCAGTTCTTC.

The gene calls are TRBV28 and TRBJ1-2; tentatively, D is TRBD1 (6 bases). The CDR3 contains 12 residues. Per germline, CDR1 MDHEN and CDR2 SYDVKM. Trimming stripped 2 bases from V and 9 bases from J, with 10 bases between. The CDR3 DNA follows: TGTGCCAGCAGTTTACGGACAGATCGCTACACCTTC. Residues: CASSLRTDRYTF.

The J gene is TRBJ2-7, the V gene TRBV27; the match to TRBD2 covers 15 bases. V shed 6 bases and J 6 bases; nucleotides not matched to a gene: 6. Germline V gives CDR1 MNHEY, CDR2 SMNVEV (reference sequence). This CDR3 is built from 15 residues. The CDR3 coding sequence is TGTGCCAGCAGCCTATTGGGACTAGCGGGGGGCGAGCAGTACTTC. Translation: CASSLLGLAGGEQYF.

This CDR3 is CASSLPGLESYEQYF. CDR3 nucleotide sequence: TGTGCCAGCAGCCTGCCCGGACTGGAGTCCTACGAGCAGTACTTC. The rearrangement links TRBV5-8 to TRBJ2-7, with D tentatively TRBD2 (5 bases). Germline CDR1 and CDR2: SGHTS and YDEGEE. This CDR3 is 15 amino acids long. V was trimmed by 4 bases and J by 1 base, leaving 15 bases between them.